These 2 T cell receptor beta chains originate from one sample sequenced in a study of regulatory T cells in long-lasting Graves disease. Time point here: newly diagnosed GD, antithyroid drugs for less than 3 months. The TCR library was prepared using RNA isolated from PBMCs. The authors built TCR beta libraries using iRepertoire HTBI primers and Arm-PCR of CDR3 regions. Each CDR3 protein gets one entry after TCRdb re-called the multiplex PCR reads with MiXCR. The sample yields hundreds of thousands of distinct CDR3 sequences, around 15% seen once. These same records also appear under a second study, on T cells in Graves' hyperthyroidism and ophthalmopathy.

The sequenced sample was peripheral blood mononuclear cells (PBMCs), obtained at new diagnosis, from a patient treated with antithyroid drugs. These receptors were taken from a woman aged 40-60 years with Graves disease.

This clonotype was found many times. CDR3 coding DNA: TGTGCCAGCAGCCTCCCGACTAGCGGGGGAACAGATACGCAGTATTTT. Residues: CASSLPTSGGTDTQYF. The V call is TRBV7-8, the J call TRBJ2-3, with 12 bases identical to TRBD2. Per germline, CDR1 SGHVS and CDR2 FQNEAQ. V lost 5 bases to trimming and J lost 3 bases; unmatched junction nucleotides: 6. CDR3 length equals 16 residues.

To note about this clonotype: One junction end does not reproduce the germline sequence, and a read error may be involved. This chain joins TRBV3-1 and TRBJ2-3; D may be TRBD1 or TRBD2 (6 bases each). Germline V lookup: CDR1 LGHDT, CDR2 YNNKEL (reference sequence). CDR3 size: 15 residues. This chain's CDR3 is CASSLVGGPTDTRYF. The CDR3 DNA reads TGTGCCAGCAGTCTCGTGGGGGGCCCCACAGATACGCGGTATTTT.